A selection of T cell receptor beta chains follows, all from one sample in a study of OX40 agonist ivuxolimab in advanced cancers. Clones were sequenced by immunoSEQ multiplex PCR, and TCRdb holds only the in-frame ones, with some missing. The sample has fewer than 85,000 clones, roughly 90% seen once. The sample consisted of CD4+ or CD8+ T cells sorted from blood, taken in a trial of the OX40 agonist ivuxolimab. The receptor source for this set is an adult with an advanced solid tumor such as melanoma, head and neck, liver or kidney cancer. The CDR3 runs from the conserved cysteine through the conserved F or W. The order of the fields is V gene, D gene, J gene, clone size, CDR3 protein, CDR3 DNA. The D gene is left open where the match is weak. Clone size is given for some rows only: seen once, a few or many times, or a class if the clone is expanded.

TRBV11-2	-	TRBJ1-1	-	CASSFRDTEAFF	TGTGCCAGCAGCTTTCGGGACACTGAAGCTTTCTTT
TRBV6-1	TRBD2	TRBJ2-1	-	CATFGTSALNEQFF	TGTGCCACCTTTGGGACTAGCGCTTTAAATGAGCAGTTCTTC
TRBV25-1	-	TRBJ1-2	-	CASKRDSYGYTF	TGTGCCAGCAAGCGGGACTCCTATGGCTACACCTTC
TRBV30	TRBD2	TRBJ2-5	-	CAWSVTSGGQETQYF	TGTGCCTGGAGTGTTACGAGCGGGGGCCAAGAGACCCAGTACTTC
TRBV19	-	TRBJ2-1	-	CASSIAAGLNEQFF	TGTGCCAGTAGTATAGCGGCAGGCCTCAATGAGCAGTTCTTC
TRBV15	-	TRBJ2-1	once	CATSRDGGQLAFF	TGTGCCACCAGCAGAGATGGAGGACAATTAGCGTTCTTC
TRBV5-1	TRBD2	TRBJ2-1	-	CASSLRTSGYNEQFF	TGCGCCAGCAGCTTGCGAACTAGCGGTTACAATGAGCAGTTCTTC
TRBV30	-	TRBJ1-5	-	CAWSVSGDQPQHF	TGTGCCTGGAGTGTTTCAGGGGATCAGCCCCAGCATTTT
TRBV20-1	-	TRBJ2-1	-	CSASADHEQFF	TGCAGTGCTAGCGCCGACCATGAGCAGTTCTTC
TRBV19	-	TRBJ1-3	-	CASSIAQSGGNTIYF	TGTGCCAGTAGTATCGCACAGTCGGGAGGAAACACCATATATTTT
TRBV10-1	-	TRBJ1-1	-	CASSEYPRTGHTEAFF	TGCGCCAGCAGTGAGTATCCGAGGACGGGGCACACTGAAGCTTTCTTT
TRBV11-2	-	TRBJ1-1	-	CASSFFQNTEAFF	TGTGCCAGCAGCTTCTTCCAGAACACTGAAGCTTTCTTT
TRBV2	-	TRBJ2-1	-	CASSPLANSYNEQFF	TGTGCCAGCAGCCCCCTAGCGAATAGCTACAATGAGCAGTTCTTC
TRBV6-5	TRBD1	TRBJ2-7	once	CASSYRDRPSYEQYF	TGTGCCAGCAGTTATAGGGACAGGCCTTCCTACGAGCAGTACTTC
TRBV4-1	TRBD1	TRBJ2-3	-	CASSRGTGEDTQYF	TGCGCCAGCAGCCGAGGGACAGGGGAAGATACGCAGTATTTT
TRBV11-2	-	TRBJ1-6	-	CASSRAPTDYNSPLHF	TGTGCCAGCAGCCGTGCACCGACGGACTATAATTCACCCCTCCACTTT
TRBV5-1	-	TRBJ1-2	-	CASSLDGSLYGYTF	TGCGCCAGCAGCTTGGATGGCAGTCTGTATGGCTACACCTTC
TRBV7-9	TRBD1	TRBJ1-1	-	CASGAGGTGNTEAFF	TGTGCCAGCGGCGCAGGGGGCACGGGGAACACTGAAGCTTTCTTT
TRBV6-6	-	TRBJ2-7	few	CASSYSPATYEQYF	TGTGCCAGCAGTTACTCCCCAGCTACCTACGAGCAGTACTTC
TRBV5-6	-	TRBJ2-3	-	CASASLGSTDTQYF	TGTGCCAGCGCCTCCTTGGGGAGCACAGATACGCAGTATTTT
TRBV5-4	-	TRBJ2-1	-	CASSRSTDEQFF	TGTGCCAGCAGCAGATCAACCGATGAGCAGTTCTTC
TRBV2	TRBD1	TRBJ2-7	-	CASSADRGPYEQYF	TGTGCCAGCAGTGCGGACAGGGGTCCCTACGAGCAGTACTTC
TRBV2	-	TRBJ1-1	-	CASSLGSIAPAFF	TGTGCCAGCAGTTTAGGATCCATTGCTCCAGCTTTCTTT
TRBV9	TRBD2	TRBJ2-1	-	CASSVGPSGSPSYNEQFF	TGTGCCAGCAGCGTAGGGCCTAGCGGGAGTCCTTCTTACAATGAGCAGTTCTTC
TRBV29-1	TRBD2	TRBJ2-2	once	CSVAGLAGGPGTGELFF	TGCAGCGTTGCCGGACTAGCGGGAGGGCCTGGTACCGGGGAGCTGTTTTTT